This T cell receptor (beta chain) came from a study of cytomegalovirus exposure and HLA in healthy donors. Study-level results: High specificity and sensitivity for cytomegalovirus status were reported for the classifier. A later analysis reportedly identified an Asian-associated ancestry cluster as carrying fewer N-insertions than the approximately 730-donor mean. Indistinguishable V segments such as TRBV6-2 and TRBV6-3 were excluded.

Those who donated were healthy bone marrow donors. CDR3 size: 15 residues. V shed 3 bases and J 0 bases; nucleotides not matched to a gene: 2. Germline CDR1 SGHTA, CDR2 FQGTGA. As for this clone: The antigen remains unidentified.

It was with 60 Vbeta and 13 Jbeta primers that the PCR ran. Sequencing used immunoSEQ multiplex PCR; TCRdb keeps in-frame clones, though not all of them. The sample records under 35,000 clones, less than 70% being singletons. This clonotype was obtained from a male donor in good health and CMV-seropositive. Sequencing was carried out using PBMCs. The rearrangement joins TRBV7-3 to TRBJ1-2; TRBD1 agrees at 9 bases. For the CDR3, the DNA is TGTGCCAGCAGCTTTTGGGACAGGGCTAACTATGGCTACACCTTC. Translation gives CASSFWDRANYGYTF.